This T cell receptor (beta chain) was captured by sequencing in a study of cytomegalovirus exposure and HLA in healthy donors. CDR1 and CDR2 (germline): MNHNS, SASEGT. Losses at the gene ends were 6 bases for V and 4 bases for J; bases not matched to a gene: 7. The CDR3 runs 15 residues. Using immunoSEQ multiplex PCR, the repertoire was profiled, and TCRdb retains in-frame clones only, with some absent. The sample lists approximately 140,000 clones; 70% to 90% were seen once. Input material: PBMCs. This TCR derives from a woman between 18 and 29 years old in good health and CMV-seropositive. The gene calls are TRBV6-1 and TRBJ2-1, with 9 nucleotides matching TRBD1. CDR3 in amino acids: CASSEQGAEYNEQFF. CDR3 in DNA: TGTGCCAGCAGCGAACAGGGGGCGGAATACAATGAGCAGTTCTTC.